A selection of T cell receptor beta chains follows, all from one sample in a study of T cells after yellow fever vaccination. In TCRdb, the 5' RACE reads were re-called with MiXCR into one record per CDR3 protein. The sample lists some 320,000 distinct CDR3 sequences; about 4% were seen once. Specimen: PBMCs, collected 5 days after the yellow fever booster vaccination. The receptors come from a man younger than 30 who received the YFV17D yellow fever vaccine. The CDR3 runs from the conserved cysteine through the conserved F or W.

len: 14; j_gene: TRBJ1-4; v_gene: TRBV12-3/TRBV12-4; CDR3aa: CASSLQVPTEKLFF
len: 16; j_gene: TRBJ1-1; v_gene: TRBV9; CDR3aa: CASSPRTGTMNTEAFF
len: 15; j_gene: TRBJ1-2; v_gene: TRBV3-1; CDR3aa: CASRRRGRDNYGYTF
len: 13; j_gene: TRBJ2-5; v_gene: TRBV7-2; CDR3aa: CASRYSVQETQYF
len: 16; j_gene: TRBJ2-2; v_gene: TRBV5-1; CDR3aa: CASSFGLGVGTGELFF
len: 15; j_gene: TRBJ1-1; v_gene: TRBV5-5; CDR3aa: CASSLALGGWTEAFF
len: 14; j_gene: TRBJ1-4; v_gene: TRBV6-2/TRBV6-3; CDR3aa: CASSLGPIGEKLFF
len: 16; j_gene: TRBJ2-7; v_gene: TRBV7-3; CDR3aa: CASSSSYSPSTDEQYF
len: 15; j_gene: TRBJ2-3; v_gene: TRBV5-1; CDR3aa: CASSLAGARPDTQYF
len: 15; j_gene: TRBJ2-5; v_gene: TRBV28; CDR3aa: CASSLRHTGRETQYF
len: 11; j_gene: TRBJ2-3; v_gene: TRBV20-1; CDR3aa: CSASRRDTQYF
len: 15; j_gene: TRBJ2-7; v_gene: TRBV5-1; CDR3aa: CASRPTGGRSYEQYF
len: 14; j_gene: TRBJ2-2; v_gene: TRBV27; CDR3aa: CASSSDRASGELFF
len: 18; j_gene: TRBJ2-6; v_gene: TRBV7-9; CDR3aa: CASSCYRMGCSGANVLTF
len: 17; j_gene: TRBJ2-1; v_gene: TRBV7-9; CDR3aa: CASRPQVGTSFADEQFF
len: 14; j_gene: TRBJ1-6; v_gene: TRBV7-6; CDR3aa: CASSLRGIYSPLHF
len: 13; j_gene: TRBJ2-5; v_gene: TRBV7-3; CDR3aa: CASSSTNQETQYF
len: 16; j_gene: TRBJ2-3; v_gene: TRBV12-3/TRBV12-4; CDR3aa: CASSPGGGLGTDTQYF
len: 13; j_gene: TRBJ1-1; v_gene: TRBV6-2/TRBV6-3; CDR3aa: CASSYFTITEAFF
len: 15; j_gene: TRBJ2-1; v_gene: TRBV4-2; CDR3aa: CASRHEGGPYNEQFF
len: 14; j_gene: TRBJ2-7; v_gene: TRBV5-1; CDR3aa: CASSLAGRPYEQYF
len: 12; j_gene: TRBJ2-2; v_gene: TRBV5-1; CDR3aa: CASSPGHGELFF
len: 17; j_gene: TRBJ2-1; v_gene: TRBV4-1; CDR3aa: CASSQGAGGPVYNEQFF
len: 16; j_gene: TRBJ1-2; v_gene: TRBV15; CDR3aa: CATSRDPTGANYGYTF
len: 13; j_gene: TRBJ2-7; v_gene: TRBV29-1; CDR3aa: CSVLTGSSYEQYF
len: 16; j_gene: TRBJ1-6; v_gene: TRBV7-6; CDR3aa: CASSLEAGQNNSPLHF
len: 16; j_gene: TRBJ2-1; v_gene: TRBV6-1; CDR3aa: CASSAEGRGGKNEQFF
len: 15; j_gene: TRBJ2-3; v_gene: TRBV7-2; CDR3aa: CASSLMAASTDTQYF
len: 12; j_gene: TRBJ1-1; v_gene: TRBV9; CDR3aa: CASSVRDTEAFF
len: 14; j_gene: TRBJ1-5; v_gene: TRBV12-3/TRBV12-4; CDR3aa: CASSFTGERQPQHF
len: 13; j_gene: TRBJ2-3; v_gene: TRBV29-1; CDR3aa: CSVRRGFTDTQYF